The subject of this entry is one T cell receptor beta chain. Its matching antigen is unknown. The entry originates in a study of T cell clones after liver transplantation. The overall study: HCV positivity affected three of eight recipients; the rest lacked autoimmune or viral indications. Without induction therapy, subjects received standard immunosuppression until 12-24 months post-transplant. General study points: A larger donor-reactive than third-party decline suggested partial antigen-specific deletion. Post-transplant time points were not standardized, so conclusions are preliminary.

The method was immunoSEQ multiplex PCR; TCRdb's version includes in-frame clones alone and lacks a portion of them. The table has approximately 100,000 clones, 80% to 85% seen once. The germline V gene encodes CDR1 GTSNPN and CDR2 SVGIG (reference sequence). The CDR3 runs to 12 residues. V lost 1 base to trimming and J lost 3 bases, with 7 bases between them. The gene calls are TRBV30 and TRBJ2-7, with D hard to call. This receptor was identified in a human donor who received a liver transplant. Material: CD4+ T cells from blood, obtained before liver transplant. The CDR3 DNA reads TGTGCCTGGAGTGGGGCAGTCTACGAGCAGTACTTC. Translating it yields CAWSGAVYEQYF.